This T cell receptor beta chain was recorded in a study of patients and donors after allogeneic stem cell transplantation (TCRdb year 2020). V and J are trimmed by 1 base and 1 base, and the gene matches miss 2 bases of the junction. From a lookup of the germline V gene, CDR1 and CDR2 are SGHTA and FQGTGA. Including cysteine and phenylalanine, the CDR3 has 15 amino acids. The sequence is cut down to CDR3 DNA, 45 bases in frame from base 1. The table lists this clonotype with a few counts. Its antigen is unknown. The sample holds no much larger clone one base away, and base qualities are not on file. Library generation was performed with RT-PCR. Sequencing instrument: NextSeq 550. TCRdb reworked the public reads: Q25 trimming with fastp, MiXCR clone assembly, productive beta chains retained. Entries that share a CDR3 protein sequence are merged under the most common genes and DNA. Here the sample has 400,000 to 500,000 distinct CDR3 sequences; about a sixth occur a single time. 6% to 8% of the sample rests with the top ten.

The origin of this receptor is a human donor who was either an allogeneic HSCT recipient or a stem cell or donor lymphocyte infusion donor (not recorded which). It is not recorded whose cells these are; they may come from a transplant donor. The V and J genes are TRBV7-3 and TRBJ2-3, with 7 middle bases fitting TRBD2. Sequencing was performed on blood, either unsorted or a sorted T cell fraction (not recorded which). This receptor has the CDR3 CASSLMAGGTDTQYF. The DNA reads as follows: TGTGCCAGCAGCTTAATGGCGGGGGGCACAGATACGCAGTATTTT.